This paragraph reports one T cell receptor (beta chain). Its antigen is unknown. This entry comes from a study of post-analysis software for immune sequencing data. TCR beta cDNA libraries had unique molecular identifiers. MiXCR, run by TCRdb on the PCR reads, gives a single entry per CDR3 protein. The repertoire has approximately 730,000 distinct CDR3 sequences, just under 30% of them found once; the top ten carry 0.55% to 0.65%. The ends lost 1 base at V and 7 bases at J; junction bases unmatched: 6. Germline loops: CDR1 SGHTA, CDR2 FQGNSA. This CDR3 contains 15 residues. Overall study results and limits: Controls' normalized Chao1 diversity significantly exceeded that of multiple sclerosis patients. The five TRBV segments detected at higher frequency in patients than in controls included TRBV5-6, TRBV5-1 and TRBV20-1.

The chain uses TRBV7-2 and TRBJ2-1; 8 nucleotides agree with TRBD2. Sequenced input: blood. This clonotype was obtained from a girl between 5 and 17 years old with multiple sclerosis. The CDR3 is CASSLVGTRLNEQFF. The CDR3 nucleotides read TGTGCCAGCAGCTTAGTCGGGACTAGGCTGAATGAGCAGTTCTTC. Supplemented by reference TRBV7-2 and TRBJ2-1, the full variable domain reads GAGVSQSPSNKVTEKGKDVELRCDPISGHTALYWYRQSLGQGLEFLIYFQGNSAPDKSGLPSDRFSAERTGGSVSTLTIQRTQQEDSAVYLCASSLVGTRLNEQFFGPGTRLTVL.